The rows below give T cell receptor beta chains drawn from one sample of a study of T cell responses to AZD1222 COVID-19 vaccine. Profiled with immunoSEQ multiplex PCR; TCRdb holds only in-frame clones, not every one. The sample comprises 95,000 to 150,000 clones, over 75% of which are singletons, and 2.5% to 4% rests with the top ten. Sequenced material: peripheral blood, taken on day 0 of AZD1222 vaccination. Source of these receptors: an adult in good health. CDR3s include the opening cysteine and the closing phenylalanine or tryptophan. Fields, in order: clone size, D gene, V gene, J gene, CDR3 protein, CDR3 DNA. A D gene is named only where the DNA matches it firmly. Clone size, where shown, is once, few, many, or a class for clones that have expanded.

.	.	TRBV7-3	TRBJ2-7	CASSPAGGREQYF	TGTGCCAGCAGCCCCGCCGGCGGTCGCGAGCAGTACTTC
.	TRBD2	TRBV2	TRBJ2-5	CASSSSGGLGTETQYF	TGTGCCAGCAGCTCCTCGGGGGGGCTCGGAACGGAGACCCAGTACTTC
.	.	TRBV5-1	TRBJ1-3	CASSLSGDYGNTIYF	TGCGCCAGCAGCTTGTCAGGGGACTATGGAAACACCATATATTTT
.	.	TRBV7-2	TRBJ1-5	CASSLGGAGNQPQHF	TGTGCCAGCAGCTTAGGGGGCGCGGGCAATCAGCCCCAGCATTTT
.	TRBD1	TRBV24-1	TRBJ1-2	CATAGQGAGGYTF	TGTGCCACCGCGGGACAGGGGGCGGGTGGCTACACCTTC
.	TRBD2	TRBV16	TRBJ2-1	CASSQSSGRAANEQFF	TGTGCCAGCAGCCAATCGAGCGGGAGGGCCGCCAATGAGCAGTTCTTC
.	.	TRBV11-2	TRBJ1-6	CASSLRVGRIYNSPLHF	TGTGCCAGCAGCTTACGGGTGGGGCGTATCTATAATTCACCCCTCCACTTT
.	.	TRBV4-3	TRBJ2-3	CASSQGNLVTDTQYF	TGCGCCAGCAGCCAAGGTAATCTCGTCACAGATACGCAGTATTTT
few	TRBD2	TRBV13	TRBJ2-5	CASSRALAQETQYF	TGTGCCAGCAGCCGGGCACTAGCGCAAGAGACCCAGTACTTC
.	.	TRBV6-5	TRBJ1-5	CASRGTQPQHF	TGTGCCAGCAGGGGGACTCAGCCCCAGCATTTT
.	.	TRBV6-2/TRBV6-3	TRBJ2-7	CASSRSSGPSYEQYF	TGTGCCAGCAGTCGAAGCAGCGGTCCAAGCTACGAGCAGTACTTC
once	TRBD1	TRBV27	TRBJ2-3	CASSLLGTGGRTDTQYF	TGTGCCAGCAGTTTACTCGGGACAGGGGGCCGGACAGATACGCAGTATTTT
.	.	TRBV6-5	TRBJ2-2	CASSYLLLNTGELFF	TGTGCCAGCAGTTACTTGCTATTGAACACCGGGGAGCTGTTTTTT
few	.	TRBV14	TRBJ1-5	CASSPGGNQPQHF	TGTGCCAGCAGTCCAGGGGGCAATCAGCCCCAGCATTTT
.	TRBD2	TRBV4-1	TRBJ2-5	CASSQGTSGSRETQYF	TGCGCCAGCAGCCAGGGGACTAGCGGGAGTAGAGAGACCCAGTACTTC
.	TRBD2	TRBV7-2	TRBJ2-1	CASSQLPGLPYNEQFF	TGTGCCAGCAGCCAACTTCCGGGACTACCGTACAATGAGCAGTTCTTC
.	TRBD1	TRBV11-2	TRBJ2-1	CASSLGPGQGANNEQFF	TGTGCCAGCAGCTTAGGGCCCGGACAGGGGGCTAACAATGAGCAGTTCTTC
.	TRBD1	TRBV27	TRBJ1-2	CASSSLGTGRIDKKRGYTF	TGTGCCAGCAGTTCCCTAGGGACAGGGAGGATCGACAAGAAGAGAGGCTACACCTTC
.	TRBD1	TRBV5-4	TRBJ1-2	CASSSRDRGLSNYGYTF	TGTGCCAGCAGCTCCCGGGACAGGGGGCTATCTAACTATGGCTACACCTTC
.	.	TRBV6-2/TRBV6-3	TRBJ1-2	CASSYDLFEANYGYTF	TGTGCCAGCAGTTACGATCTATTTGAAGCTAACTATGGCTACACCTTC
.	.	TRBV5-4	TRBJ2-1	CASSFGDRSEQFF	TGTGCCAGCAGCTTTGGAGATCGTAGTGAGCAGTTCTTC
.	TRBD2	TRBV19	TRBJ2-1	CASSIGLAVYNEQFF	TGTGCCAGTAGTATTGGGCTAGCGGTCTACAATGAGCAGTTCTTC
.	.	TRBV7-9	TRBJ2-7	CASSLVGGLSEQYF	TGTGCCAGCAGCTTAGTCGGGGGATTGAGTGAGCAGTACTTC
.	.	TRBV19	TRBJ2-2	CASTVRKNRVRGTGELFF	TGTGCCAGTACCGTAAGAAAGAACAGGGTTAGGGGCACCGGGGAGCTGTTTTTT
.	.	TRBV5-1	TRBJ2-7	CASSLGAGLGAGEQYF	TGCGCCAGCAGCTTGGGGGCCGGCCTAGGGGCCGGGGAGCAGTACTTC
.	TRBD1	TRBV7-2	TRBJ2-3	CASSLAGQGATDTQYF	TGTGCCAGCAGCTTAGCGGGACAGGGGGCTACAGATACGCAGTATTTT
.	TRBD1	TRBV30	TRBJ1-2	CAWSVRGRTGDVYGYTF	TGTGCCTGGAGTGTAAGGGGTCGGACAGGGGATGTCTATGGCTACACCTTC
.	.	TRBV19	TRBJ1-4	CASTGLTNEKLFF	TGTGCCAGCACAGGGTTAACTAATGAAAAACTGTTTTTT
.	TRBD1	TRBV5-1	TRBJ2-7	CASSEGQGFQEQYF	TGCGCCAGCAGCGAGGGACAGGGGTTTCAAGAGCAGTACTTC
.	.	TRBV27	TRBJ2-7	CASSSLGPAEQYF	TGTGCCAGCAGTTCCCTGGGGCCCGCCGAGCAGTACTTC
.	.	TRBV2	TRBJ2-3	CASSDIVADTQYF	TGTGCCAGCAGTGACATAGTTGCAGATACGCAGTATTTT
.	TRBD1	TRBV19	TRBJ1-1	CASSFATGTLEAFF	TGTGCCAGTAGTTTTGCGACAGGGACTCTTGAAGCTTTCTTT
.	.	TRBV7-7	TRBJ2-1	CASSLSLASYNEQFF	TGTGCCAGCAGCTTAAGTCTAGCGTCCTACAATGAGCAGTTCTTC
.	.	TRBV6-5	TRBJ1-5	CASKMDSNQPQHF	TGTGCCAGCAAAATGGACAGTAATCAGCCCCAGCATTTT
.	.	TRBV19	TRBJ2-7	CAVRDLASYEQYF	TGTGCCGTCAGGGATCTTGCCTCCTACGAGCAGTACTTC
.	.	TRBV5-8	TRBJ2-7	CASSPRVRYEQYF	TGTGCCAGCAGCCCCCGGGTCAGATACGAGCAGTACTTC
.	TRBD2	TRBV29-1	TRBJ2-1	CSVEGSREVSYNEQFF	TGCAGCGTTGAAGGTTCGCGGGAGGTCTCCTACAATGAGCAGTTCTTC
.	TRBD1	TRBV28	TRBJ1-5	CASSLEGQGNQPQHF	TGTGCCAGCAGTTTAGAGGGACAGGGGAATCAGCCCCAGCATTTT
once	.	TRBV27	TRBJ2-1	CASSLGYPYNEQFF	TGTGCCAGCAGTTTGGGGTACCCCTACAATGAGCAGTTCTTC
.	.	TRBV7-2	TRBJ2-5	CASSLFPQETQYF	TGTGCCAGCAGCTTGTTCCCTCAGGAGACCCAGTACTTC